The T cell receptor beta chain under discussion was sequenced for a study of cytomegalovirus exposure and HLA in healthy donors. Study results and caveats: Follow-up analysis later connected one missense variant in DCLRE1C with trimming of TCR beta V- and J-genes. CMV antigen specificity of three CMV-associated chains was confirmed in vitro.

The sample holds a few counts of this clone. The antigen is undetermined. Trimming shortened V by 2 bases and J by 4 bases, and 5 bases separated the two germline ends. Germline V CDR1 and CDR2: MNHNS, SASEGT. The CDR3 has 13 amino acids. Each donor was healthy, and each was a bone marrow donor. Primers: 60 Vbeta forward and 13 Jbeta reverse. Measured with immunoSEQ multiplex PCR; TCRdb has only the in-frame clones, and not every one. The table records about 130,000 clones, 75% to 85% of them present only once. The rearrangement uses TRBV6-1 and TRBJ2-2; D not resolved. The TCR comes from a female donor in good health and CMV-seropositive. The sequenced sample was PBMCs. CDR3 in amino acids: CASSESSTGELFF. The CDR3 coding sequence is TGTGCCAGCAGTGAATCTTCCACCGGGGAGCTGTTTTTT.